The 22 T cell receptor beta chains below all came from one sample that was sequenced in a study of long-term antiretroviral therapy in people with HIV (dated by TCRdb to 2022 to 2024). Sequencing of the TRB variable region was done with the immunoSEQ hsTCRB v3.0 assay at survey level resolution. The source is immuneACCESS, and TCRdb retained only in-frame sequences with V and J called. Part of the clones is not carried over; for the studies checked, unresolved V genes explain less than half of this, and the remainder is unexplained. This sample comprises under 7,000 clones, over 75% of them detected only once. The top ten clones comprise roughly a tenth of the sample. Specimen: unsorted PBMCs, collected 1.8 years before starting antiretroviral therapy. Receptor source: a man in his forties with HIV.

The genes are TRBV19 and TRBJ1-5, with 7 bases identical to TRBD1. V was pared by 3 bases and J by 1 base, with 9 bases of the junction left unmatched. The CDR3 has 17 amino acids. CDR1 and CDR2 from the germline V gene are LNHDA and SQIVND (reference sequence). CDR3 coding DNA: TGTGCCAGTAGTATTGACAGGGATTCAGGGAGCAATCAGCCCCAGCATTTT. Protein product: CASSIDRDSGSNQPQHF. Full variable domain (remainder filled in from reference TRBV19 and TRBJ1-5): DGGITQSPKYLFRKEGQNVTLSCEQNLNHDAMYWYRQDPGQGLRLIYYSQIVNDFQKGDIAEGYSVSREKKESFPLTVTSAQKNPTAFYLCASSIDRDSGSNQPQHFGDGTRLSIL.

The chain couples TRBV7-9 to TRBJ2-1, with D possibly called TRBD1 or TRBD2 (5 bases each). V shed 3 bases and J shed 8 bases, with 17 bases lying between them. Germline V CDR1 and CDR2: SEHNR, FQNEAQ (reference sequence). The CDR3 runs 15 residues. The CDR3 reads CASSFREGPQDEQFF. CDR3 coding DNA: TGTGCCAGCAGCTTTCGAGAGGGCCCACAGGATGAGCAGTTCTTC. The full variable domain, completed using reference TRBV7-9 and TRBJ2-1, is DTGVSQNPRHKITKRGQNVTFRCDPISEHNRLYWYRQTLGQGPEFLTYFQNEAQLEKSRLLSDRFSAERPKGSFSTLEIQRTEQGDSAMYLCASSFREGPQDEQFFGPGTRLTVL.

This clone has a handful of counts. V is TRBV7-3 and J is TRBJ2-1, with D perhaps TRBD2 (5 bases). The CDR3 has 13 residues. CDR1 is SGHTA and CDR2 is FQGTGA in the germline V gene. V lost 5 bases to trimming and J lost 4 bases, with 9 bases between them. The CDR3 loop is CASSRGIYNEQFF. CDR3 nucleotide sequence: TGTGCCAGCAGCAGAGGGATATACAATGAGCAGTTCTTC.

J is TRBJ2-1 and V is TRBV28; 9 bases match TRBD2. Germline CDR1 MDHEN, CDR2 SYDVKM. This CDR3 comprises 15 residues. J gave up 12 bases and V 2 bases, and 11 bases lay outside the gene matches. In nucleotides, the CDR3 is TGTGCCAGCAGTTTAAGTAGCGGGAGTACCACTCGGCAGTTCTTC. It yields the protein CASSLSSGSTTRQFF. Full variable domain (missing parts from reference TRBV28 and TRBJ2-1): DVKVTQSSRYLVKRTGEKVFLECVQDMDHENMFWYRQDPGLGLRLIYFSYDVKMKEKGDIPEGYSVSREKKERFSLILESASTNQTSMYLCASSLSSGSTTRQFFGPGTRLTVL.

The rearrangement uses TRBV9 and TRBJ1-1; D ambiguous. This CDR3 comprises 13 residues. The germline V gene has CDR1 SGDLS and CDR2 YYNGEE. V was shortened by 4 bases and J by 3 bases, with 10 bases between the two germline ends. Here the CDR3 reads CASSSGPDTEAFF. The CDR3 nucleotides are TGTGCCAGCAGCTCCGGACCGGACACTGAAGCTTTCTTT.

In the case of this clone: Other DNA sequences in this sample translate to the same CDR3. The chain uses TRBV4-3 and TRBJ2-3; D possibly corresponds to TRBD2 (5 bases). This CDR3 spans 14 amino acids. The V and J ends lost 4 bases and 2 bases respectively, with 10 bases between them. Germline CDR1 and CDR2: LGHNA and YSLEER. CDR3: CASSPDRDTDTQYF. Written as DNA, the CDR3 is TGCGCCAGCAGCCCCGACCGGGACACAGATACGCAGTATTTT.

This rearrangement joins TRBV11-2 to TRBJ2-3; the D gene could be TRBD1 or TRBD2 (5 bases each). There are 15 residues in the CDR3. CDR1 SGHAT and CDR2 FQNNGV come from the germline V gene. Trimming took off 5 bases at V and 1 base at J, with 13 bases between the two ends. The CDR3 DNA sequence: TGTGCCAGCAGCCCAGGGCGGGTTGGCACAGATACGCAGTATTTT. It is translated as CASSPGRVGTDTQYF.

J is TRBJ2-7 and V is TRBV6-5, with a tentative D call TRBD1 (7 bases). The CDR3 contains 15 residues. V was clipped by 6 bases and J by 3 bases, with 18 bases between them. From germline, CDR1 is MNHEY and CDR2 SVGAGI. In nucleotides, the CDR3 is TGTGCCAGCAGAACCCGGACAGGAGGGAACTACGAGCAGTACTTC. This sequence encodes CASRTRTGGNYEQYF.

The V gene is TRBV5-4, the J gene TRBJ2-3, with TRBD2 matching over 10 bases. Germline V lookup: CDR1 SGHNT, CDR2 YYREEE (reference sequence). The CDR3 is made up of 17 amino acids. Trimming cost V 4 bases and J 5 bases; bases outside gene matches: 13. This CDR3 is CASSRPSLAGVGDTQYF. The CDR3 region has the DNA TGTGCCAGCAGCCGCCCCTCCCTAGCGGGAGTGGGAGATACGCAGTATTTT.

The chain is built from TRBV5-6 and TRBJ1-4; the D is unclear. The germline V gene has CDR1 SGHDT and CDR2 YYEEEE. Trimming left V 2 bases short and J 5 bases short, with 7 bases between. This CDR3 is 13 amino acids long. In nucleotides, the CDR3 is TGTGCCAGCAGCTTCCGACAAAATGAAAAACTGTTTTTT. This translates into CASSFRQNEKLFF.

This clone came up a few times. The chain couples TRBV29-1 to TRBJ1-2; TRBD1 is a possible D gene (6 bases). The V gene's germline CDR1 is SQVTM and CDR2 ANQGSEA. Trimming left V 6 bases short and J 8 bases short, with 16 bases between. The CDR3 is 12 amino acids. CDR3 in amino acids: CSVEPGAGGYTF. In DNA, the CDR3 is TGCAGCGTCGAACCAGGGGCAGGGGGCTACACCTTC.

The rearrangement links TRBV19 to TRBJ1-4; 10 bases line up with TRBD1. With 6 bases clipped from V and 2 bases from J, the junction kept 6 bases outside the gene matches. Germline V gene lookup returns CDR1 LNHDA and CDR2 SQIVND (reference sequence). This CDR3 is built from 16 residues. In nucleotides, the CDR3 is TGTGCCAGTAGAAGGGACAGGGGTTCGACTAATGAAAAACTGTTTTTT. Protein sequence: CASRRDRGSTNEKLFF.

This clone has a handful of counts. The rearrangement uses TRBV27 and TRBJ1-2; perhaps TRBD1 as D (5 bases). The CDR3 consists of 11 residues. From germline, CDR1 is MNHEY and CDR2 SMNVEV (reference sequence). The V end was cut by 4 bases, the J end by 6 bases, with 6 bases between. CDR3 region: CASSSGNGYTF. CDR3 bases: TGTGCCAGCAGTTCAGGGAATGGCTACACCTTC.

J is TRBJ2-3 and V is TRBV9, with D possibly matching TRBD2 (6 bases). The CDR3 covers 14 residues. Germline V CDR1 and CDR2: SGDLS, YYNGEE. Trimming removed 4 bases at V and 6 bases at J, with 15 bases between. The CDR3 region has the DNA TGTGCCAGCAGCTCTGGAGGGCCGGGGGATACGCAGTATTTT. Translated, it gives CASSSGGPGDTQYF.

V and J are TRBV28 and TRBJ2-6, with D hard to call. This CDR3 contains 13 residues. The germline gives CDR1 MDHEN, CDR2 SYDVKM. The ends were cut back, 1 base at V and 2 bases at J, with 0 bases in the middle. CDR3 sequence: CASSLSGANVLTF. DNA of the CDR3: TGTGCCAGCAGTTTATCTGGGGCCAACGTCCTGACTTTC. Full variable domain (outside the CDR3, taken from reference TRBV28 and TRBJ2-6): DVKVTQSSRYLVKRTGEKVFLECVQDMDHENMFWYRQDPGLGLRLIYFSYDVKMKEKGDIPEGYSVSREKKERFSLILESASTNQTSMYLCASSLSGANVLTFGAGSRLTVL.

This chain links TRBV18 with TRBJ2-7; 8 nucleotides agree with TRBD2. Germline CDR1 is KGHSH and CDR2 is LQKENI. The trim removed 2 bases at V and 3 bases at J, leaving 3 bases unmatched. The CDR3 covers 14 residues. The CDR3 reads CASSPEGLDYEQYF. The DNA of the CDR3 is TGTGCCAGCTCACCAGAGGGACTAGACTACGAGCAGTACTTC. Full variable domain (outside the CDR3, taken from reference TRBV18 and TRBJ2-7): NAGVMQNPRHLVRRRGQEARLRCSPMKGHSHVYWYRQLPEEGLKFMVYLQKENIIDESGMPKERFSAEFPKEGPSILRIQQVVRGDSAAYFCASSPEGLDYEQYFGPGTRLTVT.

This clone has only one observation. This chain connects TRBV7-6 to TRBJ2-1; 8 positions match TRBD2. V shed 5 bases and J 7 bases; nucleotides not matched to a gene: 7. From germline, CDR1 is SGHVS and CDR2 FNYEAQ. The CDR3 totals 14 residues. The chain's CDR3 is CASSPNSGSNEQFF. CDR3 DNA sequence: TGTGCCAGCAGCCCCAACAGCGGGAGTAATGAGCAGTTCTTC.

The chain joins TRBV19 to TRBJ1-1, with 7 positions matching TRBD1. The germline V gene encodes CDR1 LNHDA and CDR2 SQIVND (reference sequence). The CDR3 is 14 residues long. V shed 6 bases and J 1 base; nucleotides not matched to a gene: 5. The CDR3 sequence: CASRPTGSNTEAFF. In DNA, the CDR3 is TGTGCCAGTAGACCGACAGGGTCGAACACTGAAGCTTTCTTT.

The chain couples TRBV28 to TRBJ2-7; D call uncertain. V gave up 6 bases and J gave up 3 bases, with 15 bases separating them. CDR1 is MDHEN and CDR2 is SYDVKM in the germline V gene. This CDR3 is built from 14 residues. This CDR3 is CASSLDQTHYEQYF. Written as DNA, the CDR3 is TGTGCCAGCAGCCTGGACCAGACCCACTACGAGCAGTACTTC.

The chain couples TRBV5-1 to TRBJ2-3; tentatively, D is TRBD2 (5 bases). Germline CDR1 reads SGHRS; CDR2 reads YFSETQ. Between the trimmed V and J ends, which lost 0 bases and 1 base, there was a span of 18 bases. The CDR3 runs 18 residues. CDR3 region: CASSLEGPSPMGTDTQYF. CDR3 nucleotides: TGCGCCAGCAGCTTGGAGGGTCCTAGCCCGATGGGCACAGATACGCAGTATTTT.

The rearrangement joins TRBV7-7 to TRBJ2-1; TRBD1 matches at 10 bases. After removal of 2 bases from V and 5 bases from J, the junction contained 3 bases not matched to a gene. CDR1 and CDR2 from the germline V gene are SSHAT and FNYEAQ (reference sequence). This CDR3 has 15 residues. This CDR3 is CASSLMDRGDNEQFF. CDR3 DNA sequence: TGTGCCAGCAGCTTAATGGACAGGGGGGACAATGAGCAGTTCTTC.

Only one count was recorded for this clone. This CDR3 is CASSPGRMNTEAFF. The CDR3 DNA follows: TGTGCCAGCTCACCAGGACGTATGAACACTGAAGCTTTCTTT. This chain links TRBV18 with TRBJ1-1; D is unclear. Germline V gene lookup returns CDR1 KGHSH and CDR2 LQKENI. V lost 2 bases, J lost 0 bases, and 7 bases lay in between. The CDR3 consists of 14 residues.